Below are 8 T cell receptor beta chains sequenced from a single sample in a study of Tregs in tolerant kidney transplant recipients. TCRdb keeps only in-frame clones here, not all; method: immunoSEQ multiplex PCR. This table holds fewer than 80,000 clones, nearly 98% found once. The material was CD4+ T cells from blood, obtained before the transplant. All receptors come from a human donor who received a combined kidney and bone marrow transplant.

The chain carries TRBV19 and TRBJ2-1; D not certain. The V end was cut by 3 bases, the J end by 8 bases, with 8 bases between. Germline V gene sequence: CDR1 LNHDA, CDR2 SQIVND (reference sequence). CDR3 size: 12 residues. CDR3 protein: CASSISIHEQFF. CDR3 coding DNA: TGTGCCAGTAGTATTTCCATCCATGAGCAGTTCTTC.

This chain uses TRBV7-3 with TRBJ1-1; 10 bases are a match to TRBD1. Per the germline V gene, CDR1 is SGHTA and CDR2 is FQGTGA. This CDR3 is 15 amino acids long. After removal of 2 bases from V and 3 bases from J, the junction contained 3 bases not matched to a gene. CDR3 DNA sequence: TGTGCCAGCAGCTTAGAGGGACAGGGGTACACTGAAGCTTTCTTT. This translates into CASSLEGQGYTEAFF.

The V gene is TRBV5-4, the J gene TRBJ2-7; 8 positions agree with TRBD2. CDR1 SGHNT and CDR2 YYREEE come from the germline V gene (reference sequence). This CDR3 contains 15 residues. Germline trimming cut 3 bases from V and 1 base from J; bases unmatched to any gene: 6. The CDR3 spells CASSSWRGVSYEQYF. The CDR3 DNA is TGTGCCAGCAGCTCTTGGCGGGGGGTTTCCTACGAGCAGTACTTC.

The V gene is TRBV18, the J gene TRBJ1-2; D is unresolved. The CDR3 runs 15 residues. V was cut by 2 bases and J by 6 bases, with 16 bases left in between. Germline CDR1 KGHSH, CDR2 LQKENI. This CDR3 reads CASSPIPQDYHGYTF. CDR3 nucleotides: TGTGCCAGCTCACCAATTCCCCAGGATTATCATGGCTACACCTTC. Full variable domain (rest looked up from reference TRBV18 and TRBJ1-2): NAGVMQNPRHLVRRRGQEARLRCSPMKGHSHVYWYRQLPEEGLKFMVYLQKENIIDESGMPKERFSAEFPKEGPSILRIQQVVRGDSAAYFCASSPIPQDYHGYTFGSGTRLTVV.

The genes are TRBV11-2 and TRBJ1-4, with 8 bases lining up with TRBD1. V trimming: 3 bases; J trimming: 7 bases; junction bases outside the gene matches: 4. CDR3 length: 14 residues. Germline V gene lookup returns CDR1 SGHAT and CDR2 FQNNGV. CDR3 region: CASSFRGLGEKLFF. DNA of the CDR3: TGTGCCAGCAGCTTCAGGGGGCTAGGTGAAAAACTGTTTTTT. The whole variable domain, filled in from reference TRBV11-2 and TRBJ1-4, reads EAGVAQSPRYKIIEKRQSVAFWCNPISGHATLYWYQQILGQGPKLLIQFQNNGVVDDSQLPKDRFSAERLKGVDSTLKIQPAKLEDSAVYLCASSFRGLGEKLFFGSGTQLSVL.

This chain connects TRBV11-3 to TRBJ1-1; tentatively, D is TRBD1 (5 bases). The CDR3 consists of 14 residues. Trimming took off 1 base at V and 4 bases at J, with 10 bases between the two ends. Germline assignment: CDR1 SGHNT and CDR2 YENEEA. This CDR3 reads CASSLGGGVTEAFF. In nucleotides, the CDR3 is TGTGCCAGCAGCTTAGGCGGAGGGGTCACTGAAGCTTTCTTT.

The V call is TRBV28, the J call TRBJ2-5; 8 bases map to TRBD2. The J call could be wrong; TRBJ2-7 is a better fit for the DNA end. In germline, CDR1 is MDHEN, CDR2 SYDVKM. CDR3 length: 15 amino acids. The CDR3: CASSSRGLAFYEQYF. The CDR3 coding sequence is TGTGCCAGCAGTTCGAGAGGACTAGCCTTCTACGAGCAGTACTTC.

V gene TRBV29-1 combines with J gene TRBJ2-3, with 7 bases fitting TRBD2. Germline V gives CDR1 SQVTM, CDR2 ANQGSEA. J gave up 0 bases and V 3 bases, and 3 bases lay outside the gene matches. The CDR3 spans 14 residues. The CDR3 here is CSVEGGESTDTQYF. Here the CDR3 DNA reads TGCAGCGTTGAGGGGGGGGAGAGCACAGATACGCAGTATTTT.